The 28 T cell receptor beta chains below were found in one sample sequenced in a study of T cells in Graves' hyperthyroidism and ophthalmopathy. What was amplified from RNA transcripts were TCR beta CDR3 regions. The primer set for the first-round RT-PCR of the TCR CDR3 was HTBI. TCRdb reanalysed the multiplex PCR reads using MiXCR and keeps one entry per CDR3 protein. The sample has approximately 520,000 distinct CDR3 sequences; roughly a quarter are singletons. The sample taken for sequencing was blood. These receptors were collected from a woman in her twenties or thirties with Graves' ophthalmopathy.

At least ten counts were recorded for this clonotype. The V and J genes are TRBV19 and TRBJ2-5; TRBD1 aligns across 7 bases. Germline values: CDR1 LNHDA, CDR2 SQIVND (reference sequence). This CDR3 has 12 residues. The V gene end was trimmed by 9 bases and the J gene end by 3 bases; junction bases not matched to a gene: 4. This CDR3 reads CASNDREETQYF. The CDR3 nucleotides are TGTGCCAGCAACGACAGGGAAGAGACCCAGTACTTC.

In its sample, this clonotype was seen many times. The genes are TRBV5-1 and TRBJ2-7; 8 nucleotides align to TRBD2. V was pared by 8 bases and J by 3 bases, with 10 bases of the junction left unmatched. CDR1 and CDR2 from the germline V gene are SGHRS and YFSETQ. The CDR3 is made up of 14 amino acids. Here the CDR3 DNA reads TGCGCCAGTCACCGGGGTAGCGGGGACTACGAGCAGTACTTC. Protein: CASHRGSGDYEQYF. Full variable domain (missing parts from reference TRBV5-1 and TRBJ2-7): KAGVTQTPRYLIKTRGQQVTLSCSPISGHRSVSWYQQTPGQGLQFLFEYFSETQRNKGNFPGRFSGRQFSNSRSEMNVSTLELGDSALYLCASHRGSGDYEQYFGPGTRLTVT.

This clonotype was observed at least ten times. The V gene is TRBV20-1, the J gene TRBJ2-7; TRBD1 or TRBD2 may be the D gene (7 bases each). This CDR3 contains 13 residues. Germline V gene data show CDR1 as DFQATT and CDR2 as SNEGSKA (reference sequence). V lost 6 bases and J lost 2, with 14 bases in between. The CDR3 sequence is CSAIRGGAYEQYF. CDR3 nucleotide sequence: TGCAGTGCCATCAGGGGGGGGGCCTACGAGCAGTACTTC.

V and J are TRBV27 and TRBJ1-4; D not certain. Germline-derived CDR1 and CDR2 are MNHEY and SMNVEV (reference sequence). V was pared by 3 bases and J by 5 bases, with 7 bases between. CDR3 length: 13 residues. In DNA form, the CDR3 reads TGTGCCAGCAGTTTTGACGGGAATGAAAAACTGTTTTTT. Its translation: CASSFDGNEKLFF. Full variable domain (outside the CDR3, taken from reference TRBV27 and TRBJ1-4): EAQVTQNPRYLITVTGKKLTVTCSQNMNHEYMSWYRQDPGLGLRQIYYSMNVEVTDKGDVPEGYKVSRKEKRNFPLILESPSPNQTSLYFCASSFDGNEKLFFGSGTQLSVL.

The chain carries TRBV12-3 or TRBV12-4 and TRBJ2-7, with 8 bases lining up with TRBD1. CDR3 length equals 13 residues. V shed 8 bases and J 4 bases; nucleotides not matched to a gene: 7. CDR3 sequence (DNA): TGTGCCAGCCAGACAGGGGATTCGTACGAGCAGTACTTC. This gives the protein CASQTGDSYEQYF.

This clonotype has ten or more counts. CDR3: CASSSRHYGYTF. Written as DNA, the CDR3 is TGTGCCAGTAGTAGCCGACACTATGGCTACACCTTC. This chain uses TRBV19 with TRBJ1-2; D remains ambiguous. The ends were cut back, 4 bases at V and 3 bases at J, with 6 bases in the middle. CDR1 LNHDA and CDR2 SQIVND come from the germline V gene (reference sequence). The CDR3 spans 12 residues.

This clonotype was observed at least ten times. The genes are TRBV9 and TRBJ2-5; 7 nucleotides agree with TRBD1. Germline V gene data show CDR1 as SGDLS and CDR2 as YYNGEE. This CDR3 spans 14 amino acids. J gave up 5 bases and V 6 bases, and 10 bases lay outside the gene matches. For the CDR3, the DNA is TGTGCCAGCAACCTGGGACAGACTTTTGAGACCCAGTACTTC. Its translation: CASNLGQTFETQYF. Full variable domain (outside the CDR3, taken from reference TRBV9 and TRBJ2-5): DSGVTQTPKHLITATGQRVTLRCSPRSGDLSVYWYQQSLDQGLQFLIQYYNGEERAKGNILERFSAQQFPDLHSELNLSSLELGDSALYFCASNLGQTFETQYFGPGTRLLVL.

This clonotype was counted many times. This chain joins TRBV19 and TRBJ1-1; weak D call: TRBD1 (6 bases). The ends were cut back, 6 bases at V and 1 base at J, with 21 bases in the middle. The germline CDR1 and CDR2 sequences are LNHDA and SQIVND (reference sequence). This CDR3 comprises 17 residues. The CDR3: CASRKGGTGWPNTEAFF. DNA for the CDR3: TGTGCCAGTAGGAAAGGGGGAACAGGTTGGCCGAACACTGAAGCTTTCTTT.

About this clonotype: This may come from a read error, since a much larger clone is one base off. This chain links TRBV12-3 or TRBV12-4 with TRBJ1-5; D possibly corresponds to TRBD1 (6 bases). This CDR3 contains 17 residues. The chain's CDR3 is CASSLEGGWDSNQPQQF. The DNA for the CDR3 is TGTGCCAGCAGTTTAGAAGGGGGTTGGGATAGCAATCAGCCCCAGCAATTT.

The rearrangement links TRBV20-1 to TRBJ1-2; D is ambiguous. The germline V gene has CDR1 DFQATT and CDR2 SNEGSKA (reference sequence). Trimming removed 0 bases at V and 0 bases at J, with 11 bases between. This CDR3 is built from 15 residues. The CDR3 loop reads CSARDYNTPNYGYTF. The CDR3 DNA sequence: TGCAGTGCTAGAGATTACAACACCCCTAACTATGGCTACACCTTC.

Many counts were recorded for this clonotype. This sequence joins TRBV27 and TRBJ2-7; 10 bases align to TRBD1. The CDR3 sequence is 14 residues long. Germline V lookup: CDR1 MNHEY, CDR2 SMNVEV (reference sequence). With 3 bases clipped from V and 6 bases from J, the junction kept 5 bases outside the gene matches. CDR3 region: CASSFFGTGVEQYF. CDR3 bases: TGTGCCAGCAGTTTTTTCGGGACAGGGGTCGAGCAGTACTTC.

This clonotype has a count of ten or more. The chain uses TRBV18 and TRBJ2-5; D gene uncertain. Germline CDR1 KGHSH, CDR2 LQKENI. V dropped 3 bases and J dropped 2 bases, with 10 bases sitting between them. The CDR3 loop spans 14 amino acids. The CDR3 reads CASSPPTAQETQYF. The CDR3 region has the DNA TGTGCCAGCTCACCTCCTACGGCTCAAGAGACCCAGTACTTC.

The chain is built from TRBV7-9 and TRBJ1-5; D possibly corresponds to TRBD1 (5 bases). Germline CDR1 reads SEHNR; CDR2 reads FQNEAQ (reference sequence). The CDR3 runs 15 residues. The V end lost 5 bases, the J end lost 0 bases, and 11 bases lay between the germline ends. This chain's CDR3 is CASSQGGPSNQPQHF. CDR3 sequence (DNA): TGTGCCAGCAGCCAGGGCGGTCCTAGCAATCAGCCCCAGCATTTT.

In its sample, this clonotype was seen many times. The chain recombines TRBV15 with TRBJ2-2, with a tentative D call TRBD1 (5 bases). V was clipped by 6 bases and J by 7 bases, with 12 bases between them. Germline loops: CDR1 LNHNV, CDR2 YYDKDF (reference sequence). The CDR3 runs 13 residues. CDR3 DNA sequence: TGTGCCACCAGGAGCCAGGGCGGCGGGGAGCTGTTTTTT. This translates into CATRSQGGGELFF.

In this sample, this clonotype turned up many times. The V gene is TRBV30, the J gene TRBJ2-5, with no clear D. V shed 1 base and J shed 1 base, with 13 bases lying between them. Germline V gene data show CDR1 as GTSNPN and CDR2 as SVGIG (reference sequence). This CDR3 is 15 amino acids long. In DNA, the CDR3 is TGTGCCTGGAGTGAGGCAGTCAGCGTCCAAGAGACCCAGTACTTC. Its protein is CAWSEAVSVQETQYF.

The J gene is TRBJ1-1, the V gene TRBV7-2, with 7 bases matching TRBD1. CDR3 length equals 14 residues. The germline gives CDR1 SGHTA, CDR2 FQGNSA. V was clipped by 3 bases and J by 5 bases; unmatched bases: 6. DNA for the CDR3: TGTGCCAGCAGCTTCGACAGGGCGAGTACTGAAGCTTTCTTT. This translates into CASSFDRASTEAFF.

About this clonotype: A much larger clonotype is one base distant, so this may be a read error. The V call is TRBV7-8, the J call TRBJ2-7, with TRBD1 identical over 10 bases. CDR1 and CDR2 from the germline V gene are SGHVS and FQNEAQ. The CDR3 is 15 residues long. The ends lost 5 bases at V and 4 bases at J; junction bases unmatched: 8. The CDR3 protein is CASSLRQGARYEQYF. Written as DNA, the CDR3 is TGTGCCAGCAGCCTTAGACAGGGGGCGAGGTACGAGCAGTACTTC.

This clonotype was detected ten times or more. The chain recombines TRBV20-1 with TRBJ1-5; TRBD1 agrees at 7 bases. V shed 6 bases and J 4 bases; nucleotides not matched to a gene: 9. This CDR3 is 14 amino acids long. Germline CDR1 reads DFQATT; CDR2 reads SNEGSKA (reference sequence). CDR3 DNA sequence: TGCAGTGCCGTCGACAGGGTCGGGAATCAGCCCCAGCATTTT. Amino acids: CSAVDRVGNQPQHF.

The chain employs TRBV27 and TRBJ2-7, with a weak D call TRBD2 (7 bases). V lost 2 bases, J lost 0 bases, and 26 bases lay in between. This CDR3 has 20 amino acids. Germline V gene lookup returns CDR1 MNHEY and CDR2 SMNVEV (reference sequence). The chain's CDR3 is CASSLRRWPKGGTSSYEQYF. The CDR3 DNA follows: TGTGCCAGCAGTTTAAGGAGGTGGCCCAAGGGGGGGACCAGCTCCTACGAGCAGTACTTC.

This clonotype was counted ten times or more. The chain has TRBV29-1 and TRBJ1-1, with D hard to call. This CDR3 is 11 amino acids long. From germline, CDR1 is SQVTM and CDR2 ANQGSEA. Trimming stripped 4 bases from V and 8 bases from J, with 11 bases between. CDR3 bases: TGCAGCGTTGCATCTCAATGGGAAGCTTTCTTT. This sequence encodes CSVASQWEAFF.

This clonotype showed up many times. The chain recombines TRBV6-2 or TRBV6-3 with TRBJ1-1; D gene uncertain. Per germline, CDR1 MNHEY and CDR2 SVGEGT. The CDR3 length is 12 residues. Trimming took 6 bases from V and 1 from J, leaving 6 bases between them. The CDR3 here is CASSKQNTEAFF. The CDR3 coding sequence is TGTGCCAGCAGCAAACAGAACACTGAAGCTTTCTTT.

This clonotype was recorded many times. Compared with germline, one end of the junction differs, possibly owing to a read error. The rearrangement uses TRBV4-1 and TRBJ1-5; the D is unclear. Germline loops: CDR1 MGHRA, CDR2 YSYEKL. CDR3 length: 14 residues. The CDR3 loop is CASSQEGGNQPQHF. CDR3 in DNA: TGTGCCAGCAGCCAAGAAGGTGGCAATCAGCCCCAGCATTTT.

This clonotype has ten or more counts. The V call is TRBV6-1, the J call TRBJ1-3, with D possibly matching TRBD1 (6 bases). The germline V gene encodes CDR1 MNHNS and CDR2 SASEGT. There are 16 residues in the CDR3. V shed 4 bases and J shed 0 bases, with 13 bases lying between them. This CDR3 reads CASSAQGSPSGNTIYF. The CDR3 region has the DNA TGTGCCAGCAGTGCCCAGGGGTCCCCCTCTGGAAACACCATATATTTT.

Ten or more counts support this clonotype. The chain couples TRBV10-2 to TRBJ1-3; D not certain. The ends were cut back, 5 bases at V and 4 bases at J, with 15 bases in the middle. From germline, CDR1 is WSHSY and CDR2 SAAADI. The CDR3 totals 15 residues. CDR3: CASSRSGERGNTIYF. The CDR3 nucleotides are TGCGCCAGCAGTCGGAGCGGGGAGAGAGGAAACACCATATATTTT.

This clonotype was recorded many times. The chain couples TRBV5-1 to TRBJ1-1; no definite D call. V was trimmed by 3 bases and J by 6 bases, leaving 15 bases between them. The CDR3 spans 14 residues. The germline CDR1 and CDR2 sequences are SGHRS and YFSETQ. CDR3 sequence (DNA): TGCGCCAGCAGCTCGGCCCCGGGGAGCGCTGAAGCTTTCTTT. Translating it yields CASSSAPGSAEAFF. The whole variable domain, remainder taken from reference TRBV5-1 and TRBJ1-1, is KAGVTQTPRYLIKTRGQQVTLSCSPISGHRSVSWYQQTPGQGLQFLFEYFSETQRNKGNFPGRFSGRQFSNSRSEMNVSTLELGDSALYLCASSSAPGSAEAFFGQGTRLTVV.

Only a few counts were recorded for this clonotype. A read error is possible here, since a much larger clone lies one base away. This chain joins TRBV6-1 and TRBJ1-5; D call uncertain. The J call could be wrong; TRBJ2-3 is a better fit for the DNA end. The CDR3 spans 11 residues. The germline gives CDR1 MNHNS, CDR2 SASEGT. This CDR3 reads CASSDNQPQYF. The CDR3, as DNA: TGTGCCAGCAGTGACAATCAGCCCCAGTATTTT.

This clonotype was observed many times. This rearrangement joins TRBV28 to TRBJ1-1; no firm D call. CDR3 length: 14 amino acids. V was pared by 9 bases and J by 2 bases, with 16 bases between. CDR1 and CDR2 (germline): MDHEN, SYDVKM. CDR3 amino acids: CASLHRIFNTEAFF. CDR3 bases: TGTGCCAGTCTTCATCGTATCTTTAACACTGAAGCTTTCTTT. The full variable domain, rest sourced from reference TRBV28 and TRBJ1-1, is DVKVTQSSRYLVKRTGEKVFLECVQDMDHENMFWYRQDPGLGLRLIYFSYDVKMKEKGDIPEGYSVSREKKERFSLILESASTNQTSMYLCASLHRIFNTEAFFGQGTRLTVV.

This clonotype turned up a few times. This rearrangement joins TRBV4-1 to TRBJ2-5; 9 bases fit TRBD1. The germline V gene encodes CDR1 MGHRA and CDR2 YSYEKL. The V gene end was trimmed by 3 bases and the J gene end by 4 bases; junction bases not matched to a gene: 9. The CDR3 sequence is 16 residues long. The CDR3 DNA follows: TGCGCCAGCAGCCACGGGACAGGGAGGCTCTCAGAGACCCAGTACTTC. This encodes CASSHGTGRLSETQYF.